The clone carrying this TCR beta chain was picked up a small number of times. No antigen is known for it. Thyroid ultrasound and orbital computed tomography, with clinical symptoms and serum thyroxine and TRAb, informed diagnoses. Isolation of PBMCs was performed on approximately 10 ml fresh peripheral blood. CDR3 size: 16 residues. V was cut by 6 bases and J by 2 bases, with 18 bases left in between. The data were taken from a study of T cells in Graves' hyperthyroidism and ophthalmopathy. Whole-study results and caveats: Ophthalmopathy was model-predicted a median roughly 6.2 months pre-onset.

RNA transcripts were the template for amplifying TCR beta CDR3 regions. In the first-round RT-PCR of the TCR CDR3, the HTBI primer set was used. TCRdb re-called the multiplex PCR reads through MiXCR, storing one row per CDR3 protein. The table records about 740,000 distinct CDR3 sequences, 14% of them present only once. This receptor was taken from a young woman with Graves' hyperthyroidism. Sequencing input: blood. This chain connects TRBV6-7 to TRBJ2-3; a weak D match, TRBD2 (6 bases). TRBV6-7 is an ORF, and what it does is uncertain. Here the CDR3 reads CASSPPGLPSTDTQYF. CDR3 in DNA: TGTGCCAGCAGCCCGCCGGGACTTCCATCCACAGATACGCAGTATTTT.